The 19 T cell receptor beta chains below were found in one sample sequenced in a study of T cells in localized non-small cell lung cancer. The repertoire was sequenced with immunoSEQ multiplex PCR; TCRdb's copy has only in-frame clones and lacks some. The sample yields around 50,000 clones, just over 85% seen once. This specimen was peripheral blood, taken before any cancer treatment. The receptors derive from a woman between 35 and 75 years old with stage I lung adenocarcinoma.

The chain combines TRBV5-1 with TRBJ1-4, with D possibly TRBD1 on 5 matching bases. CDR1 and CDR2 from the germline V gene are SGHRS and YFSETQ. V lost 2 bases, J lost 7 bases, and 12 bases lay in between. The CDR3 spans 14 residues. The CDR3 region has the DNA TGCGCCAGCAGCTTAGTCGGGGGTAGTGAAAAACTGTTTTTT. It codes for CASSLVGGSEKLFF.

This clone turned up a few times. V gene TRBV5-1 combines with J gene TRBJ1-2, with D perhaps matching TRBD1 (5 bases). The germline gives CDR1 SGHRS, CDR2 YFSETQ. Trimming cost V 2 bases and J 4 bases, with 12 bases left between them. The CDR3 runs 14 residues. The CDR3 nucleotides read TGCGCCAGCAGCTTTAATCAGGGAGGCTATGGCTACACCTTC. This codes for CASSFNQGGYGYTF. Full variable domain (outside the CDR3, taken from reference TRBV5-1 and TRBJ1-2): KAGVTQTPRYLIKTRGQQVTLSCSPISGHRSVSWYQQTPGQGLQFLFEYFSETQRNKGNFPGRFSGRQFSNSRSEMNVSTLELGDSALYLCASSFNQGGYGYTFGSGTRLTVV.

The genes are TRBV7-9 and TRBJ1-6; TRBD1 agrees at 7 bases. Per the germline V gene, CDR1 is SEHNR and CDR2 is FQNEAQ (reference sequence). CDR3 size: 14 residues. V gave up 5 bases and J gave up 8 bases; unmatched junction bases: 6. CDR3 protein: CASSPGQQDSPLHF. The CDR3 region has the DNA TGTGCCAGCAGCCCGGGACAGCAAGATTCACCCCTCCACTTT. Full variable domain (remainder filled in from reference TRBV7-9 and TRBJ1-6): DTGVSQNPRHKITKRGQNVTFRCDPISEHNRLYWYRQTLGQGPEFLTYFQNEAQLEKSRLLSDRFSAERPKGSFSTLEIQRTEQGDSAMYLCASSPGQQDSPLHFGNGTRLTVT.

This sequence joins TRBV5-4 and TRBJ2-1; TRBD1 might be the D (5 bases). With 1 base removed from V and 5 bases from J, the gap between germline ends came to 7 bases. The CDR3 loop spans 13 amino acids. Looked up from germline, CDR1 is SGHNT and CDR2 is YYREEE (reference sequence). DNA of the CDR3: TGTGCCAGCAGCTTGAACAGGAACAATGAGCAGTTCTTC. This sequence encodes CASSLNRNNEQFF. Full variable domain (remainder filled in from reference TRBV5-4 and TRBJ2-1): ETGVTQSPTHLIKTRGQQVTLRCSSQSGHNTVSWYQQALGQGPQFIFQYYREEENGRGNFPPRFSGLQFPNYSSELNVNALELDDSALYLCASSLNRNNEQFFGPGTRLTVL.

In DNA, the CDR3 is TGCGCCAGCAGCTGGCCACGGGGGTATGAGACCCAGTACTTC. It codes for CASSWPRGYETQYF. The rearrangement joins TRBV5-1 to TRBJ2-5; weak D call: TRBD2 (6 bases). The germline V gene encodes CDR1 SGHRS and CDR2 YFSETQ. The germline V and J ends were trimmed by 3 bases and 5 bases, with 14 bases remaining between them. The CDR3 is 14 residues long.

The genes are TRBV7-9 and TRBJ1-5; D is unclear. Trimming shortened V by 4 bases and J by 5 bases, and 9 bases separated the two germline ends. Looked up from germline, CDR1 is SEHNR and CDR2 is FQNEAQ (reference sequence). The CDR3 is 13 residues long. The CDR3 coding sequence is TGTGCCAGCAGCTCAGGACGCTATCAGCCCCAGCATTTT. This sequence encodes CASSSGRYQPQHF.

This clone has a single count. This chain uses TRBV7-9 with TRBJ2-5, with D tentatively TRBD1 (6 bases). V lost 2 bases and J lost 5, with 15 bases in between. The CDR3 runs to 15 residues. Germline CDR1 and CDR2: SEHNR and FQNEAQ (reference sequence). The CDR3 loop is CASSLRDTQAETQYF. The CDR3 DNA reads as TGTGCCAGCAGCTTACGGGACACCCAGGCGGAGACCCAGTACTTC.

Concerning this clone itself: Other DNA sequences in this sample translate to the same CDR3. CDR3 residues: CASSSDRGHGYTF. Here the CDR3 DNA reads TGTGCCAGCAGCAGCGACAGGGGACATGGCTACACCTTC. V gene TRBV7-9 combines with J gene TRBJ1-2, with TRBD1 identical over 8 bases. Germline assignment: CDR1 SEHNR and CDR2 FQNEAQ (reference sequence). Germline trimming cut 5 bases from V and 6 bases from J; bases unmatched to any gene: 5. The CDR3 loop spans 13 amino acids.

This sequence joins TRBV11-2 and TRBJ2-2, with 10 positions matching TRBD2. The CDR3 totals 17 residues. The V gene's germline CDR1 is SGHAT and CDR2 FQNNGV. V lost 0 bases, J lost 4 bases, and 5 bases stayed unmatched. The CDR3 loop is CASSLDRIAGGTGELFF. CDR3 sequence (DNA): TGTGCCAGCAGCTTAGATAGGATAGCGGGAGGCACCGGGGAGCTGTTTTTT.

The chain employs TRBV27 and TRBJ1-5; D might be TRBD1 (5 bases). Trimming cost V 4 bases and J 2 bases, with 12 bases left between them. The germline V gene has CDR1 MNHEY and CDR2 SMNVEV (reference sequence). CDR3 length: 15 amino acids. The CDR3 DNA is TGTGCCAGCAGTTCCTCCAGGGCAGGCAATCAGCCCCAGCATTTT. It is translated as CASSSSRAGNQPQHF.

The genes are TRBV28 and TRBJ1-5, with 8 bases fitting TRBD1. Trimming took 1 base from V and 4 from J; bases not matched to a gene: 6. The germline gives CDR1 MDHEN, CDR2 SYDVKM. CDR3 length equals 16 residues. CDR3 DNA: TGTGCCAGCAGTTTATTGGCAGGGGGCGGGAATCAGCCCCAGCATTTT. It encodes CASSLLAGGGNQPQHF.

This chain uses TRBV7-2 with TRBJ2-7; D tentatively reads TRBD1 or TRBD2 (5 bases each). The germline V gene has CDR1 SGHTA and CDR2 FQGNSA. This CDR3 region has 14 residues. The V end was cut by 11 bases, the J end by 0 bases, with 17 bases between. DNA of the CDR3: TGTGCCTCTAAGGGACCGCAGAGCTCCTACGAGCAGTACTTC. As protein: CASKGPQSSYEQYF.

The genes are TRBV4-2 and TRBJ2-5; 10 positions match TRBD2. Germline V gene data show CDR1 as LGHNA and CDR2 as YNFKEQ. The CDR3 length is 16 residues. With 2 bases clipped from V and 3 bases from J, the junction kept 6 bases outside the gene matches. CDR3 sequence: CASSQNYGTSEETQYF. In DNA, the CDR3 is TGTGCCAGCAGCCAAAATTACGGGACTAGCGAAGAGACCCAGTACTTC.

This clone was found once. This sequence joins TRBV2 and TRBJ2-5, with a possible D match to TRBD1 (6 bases). The CDR3 length is 15 residues. Trimming pared 3 bases from V and 4 bases from J, leaving 15 bases between. Germline-derived CDR1 and CDR2 are SNHLY and FYNNEI. The CDR3: CASSEGASTTETQYF. In nucleotides, the CDR3 is TGTGCCAGCAGTGAGGGGGCTAGCACCACAGAGACCCAGTACTTC.

This rearrangement joins TRBV6-5 to TRBJ1-2; 7 bases map to TRBD1. Germline-derived CDR1 and CDR2 are MNHEY and SVGAGI. Trimming cost V 5 bases and J 8 bases; bases outside gene matches: 8. The CDR3 is 13 amino acids. CDR3 residues: CASSEAARGGYTF. The CDR3 DNA reads TGTGCCAGCAGTGAAGCTGCCAGGGGGGGCTACACCTTC.

V is TRBV6-6 and J is TRBJ2-7; tentatively, D is TRBD2 (5 bases). CDR1 MNHNY and CDR2 SVGAGI come from the germline V gene (reference sequence). V lost 6 bases and J 3 bases, leaving 18 bases between the germline ends. This CDR3 region has 15 residues. The CDR3 sequence: CASSSGGAGNYEQYF. The CDR3 DNA reads TGTGCCAGCAGCTCTGGAGGTGCGGGTAACTACGAGCAGTACTTC.

The chain couples TRBV11-2 to TRBJ1-4, with TRBD1 as a possible D gene (6 bases). The CDR3 spans 15 residues. Trimming removed 7 bases from V and 0 bases from J, with 12 bases in between. Germline V gene sequence: CDR1 SGHAT, CDR2 FQNNGV. This chain's CDR3 is CASNRGKATNEKLFF. The CDR3 nucleotides are TGTGCCAGCAATAGGGGGAAAGCAACTAATGAAAAACTGTTTTTT.

The J gene is TRBJ2-7, the V gene TRBV21-1; TRBD1 is taken as the D call from the table, unchecked against the DNA. TRBV21-1 is listed as a pseudogene. CDR3 length: 13 residues. The CDR3: CASSKTRQGGKYF. The CDR3 bases are TGTGCCAGCAGCAAAACCAGACAGGGAGGTAAGTACTTC.

CDR3 nucleotide sequence: TGTGCCAGCAGTGAGGGGGCTAACTATGGCTACACCTTC. It translates to CASSEGANYGYTF. The chain combines TRBV6-5 with TRBJ1-2; D is possibly TRBD1 (6 bases). V dropped 5 bases and J dropped 0 bases, with 7 bases sitting between them. Germline V CDR1 and CDR2: MNHEY, SVGAGI. This CDR3 has 13 residues.